Listed below are T cell receptor beta chains from one sample, sequenced in a study of blood T cell repertoires in COVID-19. Here immunoSEQ multiplex PCR was the method, and the copy in TCRdb shows in-frame clones only, minus some. The table lists more than 250,000 clones, approximately 88% of them singletons, with 0.7% in the top ten. The sample comprised peripheral blood. The source of these receptors is a human donor in a cohort sampled during active COVID-19. Each CDR3 is given with its conserved first and last residue. D genes are given only for firm matches. Not every row has a clone size; where given, it reads once, few, many or a size class.

j_call d_call v_call clone_size cdr3_nt cdr3_aa
TRBJ1-2 TRBD1 TRBV5-4 - TGTGCCAGCAGCGGACTGGGGACAGCCTATGGCTACACCTTC CASSGLGTAYGYTF
TRBJ1-5 - TRBV28 few TGTGCCAGCAGTTTGTCCACAGGGCTGGGGAGCCTTAATCAGCCCCAGCATTTT CASSLSTGLGSLNQPQHF
TRBJ2-7 TRBD2 TRBV7-2 - TGTGCCAGCAGCCCCCAGCGGGGGGGCTACGAGCAGTACTTC CASSPQRGGYEQYF
TRBJ1-3 - TRBV28 - TGTGCCAGCAGTTTGCTCAGGACAGTCTCTGGAAACACCATATATTTT CASSLLRTVSGNTIYF
TRBJ2-7 - TRBV7-2 - TGTGCCAGCAGCTCCCGACTGGTCTACGAGCAGTACTTC CASSSRLVYEQYF
TRBJ1-4 TRBD1 TRBV6-5 - TGTGCCAGCAGCCGAACAGGGGGCGGCGGTGAAAAACTGTTTTTT CASSRTGGGGEKLFF
TRBJ1-4 - TRBV18 - TGTGCCAGCTCACCGGGGGGGGAAGATGAAAAACTGTTTTTT CASSPGGEDEKLFF
TRBJ2-3 TRBD2 TRBV27 - TGTGCCAGCAGTTTTGGGACTAGCGGCACAGATACGCAGTATTTT CASSFGTSGTDTQYF
TRBJ2-7 TRBD2 TRBV6-5 - TGTGCCAGCAGTTACTCGGAGAGCGGGAACTCCTACGAGCAGTACTTC CASSYSESGNSYEQYF
TRBJ2-1 - TRBV7-2 - TGTGCCAGCAGCCGGTCAACCTACAATGAGCAGTTCTTC CASSRSTYNEQFF
TRBJ2-7 TRBD1 TRBV18 - TGTGCCAGCTCACCACTCTTACAGGGGGTGCGCTCCTACGAGCAGTACTTC CASSPLLQGVRSYEQYF
TRBJ1-5 - TRBV11-2 - TGTGCCAGCACCTTCCAAGGACATTGGGCAGGGTTGGCCCAGCATTTT CASTFQGHWAGLAQHF
TRBJ1-2 - TRBV5-8 - TGTGCCAGCAGCTTTAACAGCTACTATGGCTACACCTTC CASSFNSYYGYTF
TRBJ2-7 - TRBV6-1 - TGTGCCAGCAGTGAAGCGGGAGTGGGAGCCCACGAGCAGTACTTC CASSEAGVGAHEQYF
TRBJ1-1 - TRBV5-6 few TGTGCCAGCAGCTTGCCAGGCGTGAACACTGAAGCTTTCTTT CASSLPGVNTEAFF
TRBJ1-1 - TRBV3-1/TRBV3-2 - TGTGCCAGCAGCCAAACCACAATTAACACTGAAGCTTTCTTT CASSQTTINTEAFF
TRBJ2-7 TRBD2 TRBV7-3 - TGTGCCAGCAGCTTAACGGGAGGGACCTACGAGCAGTACTTC CASSLTGGTYEQYF
TRBJ1-5 TRBD1 TRBV28 - TGTGCCAGCAGTGTTACTAGGACAGGGGTGAAGGAGCCCCAGCATTTT CASSVTRTGVKEPQHF
TRBJ1-1 TRBD1 TRBV5-1 once TGCGCCAGCACCCGGACAGGGGGATACACTGAAGCTTTCTTT CASTRTGGYTEAFF
TRBJ1-4 - TRBV29-1 - TGCAGCGTTGAGGTCCCAGGGGCAACTAATGAAAAACTGTTTTTT CSVEVPGATNEKLFF
TRBJ2-7 TRBD1 TRBV19 - TGTGCCAGTAAGGGGACAGGGAACTCCTACGAGCAGTACTTC CASKGTGNSYEQYF
TRBJ1-2 TRBD1 TRBV6-5 - TGTGCCAGCAGTCCTATGACAGGGGACTATGGCTACACCTTC CASSPMTGDYGYTF
TRBJ2-7 TRBD1 TRBV27 - TGTGCCAGCAGTTCCGGAGCCCGACAGGGGGCATATCCCTACGAGCAGTACTTC CASSSGARQGAYPYEQYF
TRBJ2-5 TRBD2 TRBV3-1/TRBV3-2 - TGTGCCAGCAGCCCTCGGGGGGGACAAGAGACCCAGTACTTC CASSPRGGQETQYF
TRBJ1-1 - TRBV29-1 once TGCAGCCATGATATTCCCCGGTTGAGGCGGTCGGCTTTCTTT CSHDIPRLRRSAFF
TRBJ1-5 TRBD1 TRBV19 once TGTGCCAGTAGACCTCGGACAGGGGAGTCGTCTCAGCCCCAGCATTTT CASRPRTGESSQPQHF
TRBJ1-2 - TRBV7-2 - TGTGCCAGCAGCTTAGTAGAGGGGGACTATGGCTACACCTTC CASSLVEGDYGYTF
TRBJ1-1 - TRBV5-6 - TGTGCCAGCAGCTCGGACACTGAAGCTTTCTTT CASSSDTEAFF
TRBJ2-7 TRBD1 TRBV7-8 - TGTGCCAGCAGCTTCGACAGGGGCGACTCCTACGAGCAGTACTTC CASSFDRGDSYEQYF
TRBJ1-3 - TRBV4-3 - TGCGCCAGCAGCCAAGATCGAAGGCCGACTATTAGAAACACCATATATTTT CASSQDRRPTIRNTIYF
TRBJ2-7 - TRBV7-8 - TGTGCCAGCAGCTTCGCCCGGACACGGGTTCTCGAGCAGTACTTC CASSFARTRVLEQYF
TRBJ1-1 TRBD1 TRBV4-1 - TGCGCCAGCAGCCCGCTGCAGGGGGCCCGGACTTTT CASSPLQGARTF
TRBJ2-7 TRBD2 TRBV28 - TGTGCCAGCACCCCGGGACTAGCGGGAGTGGGAGAGCAGTACTTC CASTPGLAGVGEQYF
TRBJ1-1 - TRBV30 - TGTGCCTGGAGCCGACAGCCAGCCAATGAAGCTTTCTTT CAWSRQPANEAFF
TRBJ2-7 TRBD2 TRBV14 - TGTGCCAGCAGCCAAAGGGGCGCTAGCGGATCCTACGAGCAGTACTTC CASSQRGASGSYEQYF
TRBJ2-7 TRBD2 TRBV29-1 - TGCAGCGTCGAGAGCGGGAGTCGATCCTACGAGCAGTACTTC CSVESGSRSYEQYF
TRBJ1-2 - TRBV11-2 few TGTGCCAGCAGCGGAACTTCCGACAGGTACTATGGCTACACCTTC CASSGTSDRYYGYTF
TRBJ1-4 - TRBV6-4 - TGTGCCAGCAGTGTCATACTGTCGACAGGTTGGGGTGAAAAACTGTTTTTT CASSVILSTGWGEKLFF
TRBJ1-1 - TRBV11-2 - TGTGCCAGCAGTTACGGAAGGGAGCGCACTGAAGCTTTCTTT CASSYGRERTEAFF
TRBJ2-3 TRBD1 TRBV5-1 - TGCGCCAGCAGCTGGGGGGACAGGGCTAGCACAGATACGCAGTATTTT CASSWGDRASTDTQYF
TRBJ2-7 - TRBV6-1 - TGTGCCAGCAGTGATGGAAAGGGGTCAACGTTC CASSDGKGSTF
TRBJ2-7 TRBD2 TRBV7-2 - TGTGCCAGCAGCAATAGCGGGAGCACCTACGAGCAGTACTTC CASSNSGSTYEQYF
TRBJ1-5 TRBD1 TRBV7-9 - TGTGCCAGCAGCACAGGGGAGCGGCCCCAGCATTTT CASSTGERPQHF
TRBJ1-5 - TRBV6-4 - TGTGCCAGCAGTGACTATAGTTGGCGGCAGCACCGCCATCAGCCCCAGCATTTT CASSDYSWRQHRHQPQHF
TRBJ1-1 - TRBV5-1 - TGCGCCAGCAGCTTCCCAGACACGGGAACTGAAGCTTTCTTT CASSFPDTGTEAFF
TRBJ2-1 TRBD2 TRBV7-9 - TGTGCCAGCAGACGAGTACTAGCGCGCTCCTACAATGAGCAGTTCTTC CASRRVLARSYNEQFF
TRBJ2-7 TRBD2 TRBV7-2 - TGTGCCAGCAGCGTGCGGGGGAGTTCCCCATACGAGCAGTACTTC CASSVRGSSPYEQYF
TRBJ1-4 TRBD1 TRBV11-3 - TGTGCCAGCAGCTCGTATGGACAGGGGGCAACAACTAATGAAAAACTGTTTTTT CASSSYGQGATTNEKLFF
TRBJ1-5 TRBD1 TRBV6-2/TRBV6-3 - TGTGCCAGCAGCCGACAGGGGAGGCCCCAGCATTTT CASSRQGRPQHF
TRBJ2-7 TRBD2 TRBV9 - TGTGCCAGCAGCGCGGGAGGGGGGACCCACTACGAGCAGTACTTC CASSAGGGTHYEQYF
TRBJ2-7 TRBD2 TRBV6-2/TRBV6-3 few TGTGCCAGCAGCCGCGCGGGAGGGCGAGGGAACTTC CASSRAGGRGNF